This TCR beta chain was found in a study of T cell clusters in autoimmune cytopenias. Some 38,000 genome equivalents of blood DNA were amplified for TRB. Points from the study as a whole: Exclusive TRB clusters were approximately 3.2-fold more numerous in healthy donors than in active autoimmune hepatitis.

Multiplex touch-down PCR amplified TRB using TRB-A and TRB-B pools in one tube. Using the multiplex PCR reads, TCRdb records one entry per CDR3 protein without DNA. This repertoire comprises 7,000 to 8,500 distinct CDR3 sequences; its ten largest clones make up 3% to 4%. This clonotype ranks as medium-sized in terms of frequency. Its antigen is not known. This CDR3 contains 17 residues. The V gene's germline CDR1 is SGHKS and CDR2 YYEKEE (reference sequence). This chain uses TRBV5-5 with TRBJ2-3. Sequencing was carried out using peripheral blood. The receptor comes from a human donor with an autoimmune cytopenia or autoimmune hepatitis (not recorded which). This CDR3 is CASSLYQRAEFTDTQYF. Variable domain in full (rest from reference TRBV5-5 and TRBJ2-3): DAGVTQSPTHLIKTRGQQVTLRCSPISGHKSVSWYQQVLGQGPQFIFQYYEKEERGRGNFPDRFSARQFPNYSSELNVNALLLGDSALYLCASSLYQRAEFTDTQYFGPGTRLTVL.